This TCR beta chain was identified during a study of blood T cell repertoires in COVID-19. Across the whole study: Acute-phase and convalescent COVID-19 samples originated in the United States, Italy and Spain.

Clones were read by immunoSEQ multiplex PCR, and TCRdb kept only the in-frame ones, dropping some. The sample holds fewer than 450,000 clones, around 90% seen once. Donors in Cohort 3 who had recovered were those with two negative PCRs, healthcare professional clearance, or resolution of their symptoms. The germline V gene has CDR1 MNHEY and CDR2 SMNVEV (reference sequence). This CDR3 region has 13 residues. Trimming took off 4 bases at V and 5 bases at J, with 8 bases between the two ends. The rearrangement links TRBV27 to TRBJ2-2; D possibly corresponds to TRBD2 (5 bases). Material for sequencing was PBMCs or T cells enriched from blood (not recorded which). This receptor was identified in a man between 18 and 29 years old who had recovered from COVID-19. CDR3: CASSYRGTGELFF. CDR3 DNA sequence: TGTGCCAGCAGTTATCGGGGTACCGGGGAGCTGTTTTTT.